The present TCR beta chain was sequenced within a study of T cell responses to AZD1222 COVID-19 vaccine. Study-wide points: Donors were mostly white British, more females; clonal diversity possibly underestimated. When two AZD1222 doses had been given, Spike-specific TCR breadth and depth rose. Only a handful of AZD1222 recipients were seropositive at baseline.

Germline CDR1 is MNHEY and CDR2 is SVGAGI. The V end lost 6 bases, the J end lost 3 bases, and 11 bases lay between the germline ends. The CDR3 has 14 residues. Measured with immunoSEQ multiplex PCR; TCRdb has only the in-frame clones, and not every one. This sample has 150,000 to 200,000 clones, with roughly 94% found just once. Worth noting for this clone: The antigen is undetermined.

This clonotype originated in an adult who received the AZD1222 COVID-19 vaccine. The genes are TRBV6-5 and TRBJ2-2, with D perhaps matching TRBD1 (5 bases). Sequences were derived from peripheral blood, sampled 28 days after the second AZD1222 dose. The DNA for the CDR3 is TGTGCCAGCAGGACAACAGGTCACACCGGGGAGCTGTTTTTT. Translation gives CASRTTGHTGELFF.